This T cell receptor (beta chain) appears in the sequencing data of a study of T cells in Graves' hyperthyroidism and ophthalmopathy. The CDR3 length is 13 residues. The V gene end was trimmed by 5 bases and the J gene end by 4 bases; junction bases not matched to a gene: 2. In germline, CDR1 is SGHRS, CDR2 YFSETQ. Authors of the study amplified TCR beta CDR3 regions from RNA transcripts. First-round RT-PCR of the TCR CDR3 relied on the HTBI primer set. TCRdb reprocessed the multiplex PCR reads via MiXCR and lists one record per CDR3 protein. The sample lists 600,000 to 650,000 distinct CDR3 sequences; around 21% were seen once. This clonotype was recorded at least ten times.

The source of this sequence is a man aged 30 to 45 with Graves' ophthalmopathy. V is TRBV5-1 and J is TRBJ2-5, with TRBD1 matching 10 bases. Sequences were obtained from blood. The CDR3 DNA is TGCGCCAGCAGGACAGGGGGCGGAGAGACCCAGTACTTC. Its protein is CASRTGGGETQYF.